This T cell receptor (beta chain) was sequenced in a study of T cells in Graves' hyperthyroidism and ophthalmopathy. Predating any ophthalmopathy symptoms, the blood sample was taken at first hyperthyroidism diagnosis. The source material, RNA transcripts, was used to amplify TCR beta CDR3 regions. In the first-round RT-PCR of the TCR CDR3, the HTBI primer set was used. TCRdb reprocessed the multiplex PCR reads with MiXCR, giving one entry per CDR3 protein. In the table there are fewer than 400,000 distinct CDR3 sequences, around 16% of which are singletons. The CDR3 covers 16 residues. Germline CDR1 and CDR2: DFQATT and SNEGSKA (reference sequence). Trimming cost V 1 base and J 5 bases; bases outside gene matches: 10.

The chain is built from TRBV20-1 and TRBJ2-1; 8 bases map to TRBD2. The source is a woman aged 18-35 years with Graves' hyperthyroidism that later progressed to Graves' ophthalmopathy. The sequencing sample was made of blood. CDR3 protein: CSARGSSGTSNNEQFF. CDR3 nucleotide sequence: TGCAGTGCTAGAGGATCCTCCGGGACTAGTAACAATGAGCAGTTCTTC.